These T cell receptor beta chains were read from a single sample in a study of beta chain features in type 1 diabetes. TCRdb keeps only in-frame clones here, not all; method: immunoSEQ multiplex PCR. This table holds approximately 38,000 clones, around half found once. Sequenced: central memory CD4+ T cells from blood. These receptors came from a woman aged 18-29 years in good health. Each CDR3 is given with its conserved first and last residue. The order of the fields is CDR3 DNA, CDR3 protein, D gene, J gene, V gene, clone size. A D gene is named only where the DNA matches it firmly. The size entry is marked missing in some rows and otherwise reads once, few, many or a size class.

TGTGCCAGCTCACCACAGCTAGCGAGCTACGAGCAGTACTTC | CASSPQLASYEQYF | NA | TRBJ2-7 | TRBV18 | NA
TGTGCCAGCAGCGGACAGTCCTACAATGAGCAGTTCTTC | CASSGQSYNEQFF | NA | TRBJ2-1 | TRBV13 | NA
TGTGCCAGCAGCCGAGGACTAGCCGGCACAGATACGCAGTATTTT | CASSRGLAGTDTQYF | TRBD2 | TRBJ2-3 | TRBV11-2 | NA
TGTGCCAGTAGTATGCGAACCTCCGAGCAGTACTTC | CASSMRTSEQYF | NA | TRBJ2-7 | TRBV19 | NA
TGTGCCAGCAGCTTAGATGGTTTGGCGGGAGGGCCTTCCGTCCCCGGGGAGCTGTTTTTT | CASSLDGLAGGPSVPGELFF | TRBD2 | TRBJ2-2 | TRBV7-6 | NA
TGTGCCAGCAGCGTAGTAACTAGCTCCGGGGAGCTGTTTTTT | CASSVVTSSGELFF | NA | TRBJ2-2 | TRBV9 | NA
TGTGCCAGCAGCTTAGCCGGGACAGAAGCCTACGAGCAGTACTTC | CASSLAGTEAYEQYF | TRBD1 | TRBJ2-7 | TRBV7-9 | NA
TGTGCCTGGAGCACAGGGACTGGAAACACCATATATTTT | CAWSTGTGNTIYF | NA | TRBJ1-3 | TRBV30 | NA
TGTGCCAGCAGTTCCGGGACAGGGACGGGAAACACCATATATTTT | CASSSGTGTGNTIYF | TRBD1 | TRBJ1-3 | TRBV28 | few
TGCGCCAGCAGCCTATTCGGACTAGCGGGGAACACCGGGGAGCTGTTTTTT | CASSLFGLAGNTGELFF | TRBD2 | TRBJ2-2 | TRBV5-1 | NA
TGTGCCAGCAGCTTAGACCCCCCCCGTAGCGGGAGCGACGAGCAGTACTTC | CASSLDPPRSGSDEQYF | TRBD2 | TRBJ2-7 | TRBV7-2 | NA
TGTGTCGGAGGGGAGCCGGACACTGAAGCTTTCTTT | CVGGEPDTEAFF | NA | TRBJ1-1 | TRBV30 | NA
TGTGCCAGCAGCGCCGGGACAGGGAGAGGCTACACCTTC | CASSAGTGRGYTF | TRBD1 | TRBJ1-2 | TRBV5-6 | NA
TGTGCCAGCAGCTATAAAGACTCCCAGCCCCAGCATTTT | CASSYKDSQPQHF | NA | TRBJ1-5 | TRBV27 | NA
TGTGCCAGCAGTAACTCTGGACACTCTCAAGAGACCCAGTACTTC | CASSNSGHSQETQYF | NA | TRBJ2-5 | TRBV6-5 | NA
TGTGCCAGCAGCTTGGCTTGGGCTAGCGGGGGAAACACAGATACGCAGTATTTT | CASSLAWASGGNTDTQYF | TRBD2 | TRBJ2-3 | TRBV5-6 | NA
TGTGCCAGCAGCAAATGGTCAGGACAGGAAAACTATGGCTACACCTTC | CASSKWSGQENYGYTF | NA | TRBJ1-2 | TRBV21-1 | NA
TGTGCCAGCTCCCCCAGCTCCTACAATGAGCAGTTCTTC | CASSPSSYNEQFF | NA | TRBJ2-1 | TRBV18 | few
TGTGCCAGCAGCCAAGTGACAGGAGGAAACACTGAAGCTTTCTTT | CASSQVTGGNTEAFF | NA | TRBJ1-1 | TRBV4-2 | NA
TGTGCCAGCAGCTTAATGCCGGGACTTGGGGAGACCCAGTACTTC | CASSLMPGLGETQYF | NA | TRBJ2-5 | TRBV7-6 | NA
TGTGCCAGTAGTATAGACGGGACTAGGGCAGATACGCAGTATTTT | CASSIDGTRADTQYF | TRBD2 | TRBJ2-3 | TRBV19 | NA
TGCGCCAGCAGCTCAAACCGACAGGGCACAGATACGCAGTATTTT | CASSSNRQGTDTQYF | NA | TRBJ2-3 | TRBV5-1 | NA
TGTGCCAGCAGCCAAGCCAGGGCCCTTAACTATGGCTACACCTTC | CASSQARALNYGYTF | NA | TRBJ1-2 | TRBV16 | NA
TGTGCCAGCAGCGCAAACGGGAACTATGGCTACACCTTC | CASSANGNYGYTF | NA | TRBJ1-2 | TRBV7-2 | NA
TGTGCCAGCAGCTGGTTGACAGCTAGTACCATCATATATTTT | CASSWLTASTIIYF | NA | TRBJ1-3 | TRBV5-6 | NA
TGTGCCAGCAGCTTAGATGGGGGCGAATACTCCTACGAGCAGTACTTC | CASSLDGGEYSYEQYF | NA | TRBJ2-7 | TRBV7-2 | NA
TGTGCCAGCTCACCACAGAAAGGGAGCGGGGAGACCCAGTACTTC | CASSPQKGSGETQYF | NA | TRBJ2-5 | TRBV18 | NA
TGTGCCAGCAGCCTCAGAACGAATGAAAAACTGTTTTTT | CASSLRTNEKLFF | NA | TRBJ1-4 | TRBV6-5 | NA
TGTGCCAGCAGTGGGAAGAATGGGGGGCAGGGGGGAAACTCTGAAGCTTTCTTT | CASSGKNGGQGGNSEAFF | TRBD1 | TRBJ1-1 | TRBV2 | few
TGTGCCAGCAGCCCTTCGGGGAATGAAGCTTTCTTT | CASSPSGNEAFF | NA | TRBJ1-1 | TRBV6-6 | NA
TGTGCCAGCAGCTGGACTAGCGGGAGGGGAGAGACCCAGTACTTC | CASSWTSGRGETQYF | TRBD2 | TRBJ2-5 | TRBV5-5 | NA
TGTGCCAGTAGTAAAGGGAGCGGTAGCTCCTACGAGCAGTACTTC | CASSKGSGSSYEQYF | NA | TRBJ2-7 | TRBV19 | NA
TGTGCCAGCAGCTTATCTGGCGTGGCGGGTGGCTACACCTTC | CASSLSGVAGGYTF | NA | TRBJ1-2 | TRBV7-2 | NA
TGTGCCAGCAGTGAGGACAGGAGCTCCTACAATGAGCAGTTCTTC | CASSEDRSSYNEQFF | TRBD1 | TRBJ2-1 | TRBV2 | NA
TGTGCCTGGACAGGGGGAGTTGCCTACACCTTC | CAWTGGVAYTF | TRBD1 | TRBJ1-2 | TRBV30 | NA
TGTGCCAGCAGTTTATATACAGGTGTCTCCTACGAGCAGTACTTC | CASSLYTGVSYEQYF | NA | TRBJ2-7 | TRBV27 | NA
TGTGCCAGCAGGGCCCGGGATCTCGCCTATACGCAGTATTTT | CASRARDLAYTQYF | NA | TRBJ2-3 | TRBV27 | NA
TGTGCCAGCAGCCCGGGACTAGCTACAGGGGAGACCCAGTACTTC | CASSPGLATGETQYF | TRBD2 | TRBJ2-5 | TRBV11-2 | NA
TGTGCCAGCAGTGCCTTAGCGGGCCGTCGGATTTACAATGAGCAGTTCTTC | CASSALAGRRIYNEQFF | TRBD2 | TRBJ2-1 | TRBV27 | NA
TGTGCCAGCAGCACAGGACAGGGAGATACGCAGTATTTT | CASSTGQGDTQYF | TRBD1 | TRBJ2-3 | TRBV11-3 | NA